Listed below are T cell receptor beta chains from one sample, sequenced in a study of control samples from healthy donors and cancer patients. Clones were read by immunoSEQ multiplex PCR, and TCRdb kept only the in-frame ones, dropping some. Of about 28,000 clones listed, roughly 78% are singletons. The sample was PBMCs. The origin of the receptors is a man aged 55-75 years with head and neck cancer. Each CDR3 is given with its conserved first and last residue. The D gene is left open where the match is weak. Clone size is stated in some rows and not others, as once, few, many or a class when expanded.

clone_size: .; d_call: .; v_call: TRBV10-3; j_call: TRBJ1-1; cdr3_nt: TGTGCCATCAGTGAGTCGCGGGTTCTGAACACTGAAGCTTTCTTT; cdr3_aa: CAISESRVLNTEAFF
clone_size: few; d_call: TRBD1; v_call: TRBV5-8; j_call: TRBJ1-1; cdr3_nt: TGTGCCAGCAGCTTCACGACAGGGGCCATGAACACTGAAGCTTTCTTT; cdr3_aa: CASSFTTGAMNTEAFF
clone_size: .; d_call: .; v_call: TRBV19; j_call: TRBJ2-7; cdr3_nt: TGTGCCAGTAGTATGTCTAGCTCCTACGAGCAGTACTTC; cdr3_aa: CASSMSSSYEQYF
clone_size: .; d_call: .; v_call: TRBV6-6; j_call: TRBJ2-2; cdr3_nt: TGTGCCAGCACCCCCCTGGGGGGCACCGGGGAGCTGTTTTTT; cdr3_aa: CASTPLGGTGELFF
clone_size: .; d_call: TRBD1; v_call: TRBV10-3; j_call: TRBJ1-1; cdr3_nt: TGTGCCATCAGTGACGGGACAGAGATGGCTTTCTTT; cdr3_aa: CAISDGTEMAFF
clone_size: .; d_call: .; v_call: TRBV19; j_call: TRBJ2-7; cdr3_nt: TGTGCCAGTAGTGAGACAGGCGCAGGGTACGAGCAGTACTTC; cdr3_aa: CASSETGAGYEQYF
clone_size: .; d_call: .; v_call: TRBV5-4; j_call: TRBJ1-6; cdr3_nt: TGTGCCAGCAGCTTGGGTCCCCTTACTAATTCACCCCTCCACTTT; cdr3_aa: CASSLGPLTNSPLHF
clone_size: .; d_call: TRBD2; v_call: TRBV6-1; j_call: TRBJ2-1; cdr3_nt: TGTGCCAGCAGTGAAGAGAGGCTAGCGGGAGTGGAGCAGTTCTTC; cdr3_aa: CASSEERLAGVEQFF
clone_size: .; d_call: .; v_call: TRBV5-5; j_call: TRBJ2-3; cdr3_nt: TGTGCCAGCACCTTGGGGGTTGGCACAGATACGCAGTATTTT; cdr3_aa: CASTLGVGTDTQYF
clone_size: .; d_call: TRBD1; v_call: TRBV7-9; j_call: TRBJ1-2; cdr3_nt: TGTGCCAGCAGCCGCCGGGACAGGGGGCACGAAGTCTATGGCTACACCTTC; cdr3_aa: CASSRRDRGHEVYGYTF
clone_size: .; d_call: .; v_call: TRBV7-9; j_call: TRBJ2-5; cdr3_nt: TGTGCCAGCAGCTTAGCGCGAGGGGGAGAGACCCAGTACTTC; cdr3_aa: CASSLARGGETQYF
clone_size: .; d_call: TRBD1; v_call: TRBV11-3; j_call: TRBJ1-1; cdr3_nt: TGTGCCAGCAGCTTCCATGGACAGGGCAGGAACACTGAAGCTTTCTTT; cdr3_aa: CASSFHGQGRNTEAFF
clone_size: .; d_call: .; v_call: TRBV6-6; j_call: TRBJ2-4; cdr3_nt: TGTGCCAGCACCAAGGGTAACATTCAGTACTTC; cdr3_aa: CASTKGNIQYF
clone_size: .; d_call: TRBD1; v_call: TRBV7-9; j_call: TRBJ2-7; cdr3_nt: TGTGCCAGCAGCTACGGGACAGCCTACGAGCAGTACTTC; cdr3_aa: CASSYGTAYEQYF
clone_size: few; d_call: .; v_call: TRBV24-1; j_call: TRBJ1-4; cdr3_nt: TGTGCCACCAGTGATCTGACAAACGGGAAACTGTTTTTT; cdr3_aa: CATSDLTNGKLFF
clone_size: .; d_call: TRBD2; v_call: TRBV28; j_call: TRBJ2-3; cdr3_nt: TGTGCCAGCAGTGGGGCTTCTGGGACTAGCGGGAGCTCGGCAGATACGCAGTATTTT; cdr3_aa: CASSGASGTSGSSADTQYF
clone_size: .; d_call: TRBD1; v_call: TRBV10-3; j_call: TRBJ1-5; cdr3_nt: TGTGCCACCGGGACAGGTAGTCAGCCCCAGCATTTT; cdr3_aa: CATGTGSQPQHF
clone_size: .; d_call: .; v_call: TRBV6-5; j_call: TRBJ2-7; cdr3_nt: TGTGCCAGCAGGCTCCAGGGGGGACCTATCTACGAGCAGTACTTC; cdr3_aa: CASRLQGGPIYEQYF
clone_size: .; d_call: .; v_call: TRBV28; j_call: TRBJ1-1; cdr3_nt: TGTGCCAGCAGTTTATTTTGGCCGGGACAATCGAACACTGAAGCTTTCTTT; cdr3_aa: CASSLFWPGQSNTEAFF
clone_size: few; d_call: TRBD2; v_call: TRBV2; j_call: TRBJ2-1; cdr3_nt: TGTGCCAGCAGTAAACTAGCGGGAGTTAACCTTGAGCAGTTCTTC; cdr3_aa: CASSKLAGVNLEQFF
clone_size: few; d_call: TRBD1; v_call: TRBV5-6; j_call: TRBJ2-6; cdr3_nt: TGTGCCAGCAGCGACGGGACAGTGGCTTCTGGGGCCAACGTCCTGACTTTC; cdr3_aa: CASSDGTVASGANVLTF
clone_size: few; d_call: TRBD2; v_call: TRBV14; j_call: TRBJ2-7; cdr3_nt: TGTGCCAGCAGCCAGGGACTAGCGGGAGTATACGAGCAGTACTTC; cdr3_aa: CASSQGLAGVYEQYF
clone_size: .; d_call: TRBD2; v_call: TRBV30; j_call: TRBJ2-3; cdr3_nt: TGTGCCTGGAACCCGGGACTAGCGGTAGCAGATACGCAGTATTTT; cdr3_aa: CAWNPGLAVADTQYF
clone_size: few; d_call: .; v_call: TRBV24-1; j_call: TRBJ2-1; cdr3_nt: TGTGCCACCAGTGATTTGGGTGGCTCTGCGTGGAATGAGCAGTTCTTC; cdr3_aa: CATSDLGGSAWNEQFF
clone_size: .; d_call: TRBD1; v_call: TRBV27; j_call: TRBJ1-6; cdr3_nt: TGTGCCAGCGGGACAGGGGTCTCACCCCTCCACTTT; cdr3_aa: CASGTGVSPLHF
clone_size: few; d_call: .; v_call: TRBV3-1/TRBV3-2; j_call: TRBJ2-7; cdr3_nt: TGTGCCAGCAGCCAAGGGTTACTCCGAAGCTCCTACGAGCAGTACTTC; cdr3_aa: CASSQGLLRSSYEQYF
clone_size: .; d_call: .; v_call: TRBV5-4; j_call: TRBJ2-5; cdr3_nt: TGTGCCAGCAGCCCCACCGTTGCAGTTAAGCTCCAAGAGACCCAGTACTTC; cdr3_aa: CASSPTVAVKLQETQYF
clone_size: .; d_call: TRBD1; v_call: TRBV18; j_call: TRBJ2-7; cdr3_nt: TGTGCCAGCTCACCGCGGACAGGGGGGGACGAGCAGTACTTC; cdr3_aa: CASSPRTGGDEQYF
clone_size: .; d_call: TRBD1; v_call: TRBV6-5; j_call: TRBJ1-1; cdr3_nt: TGTGCCAGCGCAGTGGGACAGGGGAACACTGAAGCTTTCTTT; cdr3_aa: CASAVGQGNTEAFF
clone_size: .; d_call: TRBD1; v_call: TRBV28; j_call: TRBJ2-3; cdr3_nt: TGTGCCAGCAGTTTGACAGGGGGCAAAGATACGCAGTATTTT; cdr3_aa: CASSLTGGKDTQYF
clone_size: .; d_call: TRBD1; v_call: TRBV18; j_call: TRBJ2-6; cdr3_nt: TGTGCCAGCTCACCGGCAGGGGGCGGTGGGGCCAACGTCCTGACTTTC; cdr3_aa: CASSPAGGGGANVLTF
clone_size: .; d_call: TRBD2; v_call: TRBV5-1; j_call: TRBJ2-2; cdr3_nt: TGCGCCAGCAGCTTGGGGCCGGCGGGACTAGCCAACACCGGGGAGCTGTTTTTT; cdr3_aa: CASSLGPAGLANTGELFF
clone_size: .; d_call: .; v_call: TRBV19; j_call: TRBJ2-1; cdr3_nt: TGTGCCAGTACCCCGCTTAGGGCGGGCTGGGGACCCCACAATGAGCAGTTCTTC; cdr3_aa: CASTPLRAGWGPHNEQFF
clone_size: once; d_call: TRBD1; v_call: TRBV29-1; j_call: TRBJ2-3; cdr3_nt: TGCAGCGTATCCTCCGGGACAGAAGGGGATACGCAGTATTTT; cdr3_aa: CSVSSGTEGDTQYF
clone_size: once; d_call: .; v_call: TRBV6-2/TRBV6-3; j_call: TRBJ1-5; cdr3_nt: TGTGCCAGCAGTTACGCCTCAGGGTTCTATAGCAATCAGCCCCAGCATTTT; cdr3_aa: CASSYASGFYSNQPQHF
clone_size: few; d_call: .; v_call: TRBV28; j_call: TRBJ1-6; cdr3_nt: TGTGCCAGCAGCTTGCCCCGAGGGGACTCACCCCTCCACTTT; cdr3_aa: CASSLPRGDSPLHF
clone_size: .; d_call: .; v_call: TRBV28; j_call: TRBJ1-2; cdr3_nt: TGTGCCAGCAGTCATGCTGGCTACACCTTC; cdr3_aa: CASSHAGYTF
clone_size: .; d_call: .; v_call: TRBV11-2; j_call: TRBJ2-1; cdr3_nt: TGTGCCAGCAGCTTAGGGTATGAGCAGTTCTTC; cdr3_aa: CASSLGYEQFF
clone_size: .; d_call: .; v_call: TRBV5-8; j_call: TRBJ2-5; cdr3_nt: TGTGCCAGCACCGTACAAATGCAAGAGACCCAGTACTTC; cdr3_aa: CASTVQMQETQYF
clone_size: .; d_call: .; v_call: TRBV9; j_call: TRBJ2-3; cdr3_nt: TGTGCCAGCAGCGAGAGGGCGGCCTTCGGGACAGATACGCAGTATTTT; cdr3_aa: CASSERAAFGTDTQYF
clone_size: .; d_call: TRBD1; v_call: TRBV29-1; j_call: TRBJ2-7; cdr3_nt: TGCAGCGCCACGACAGGGACAGTCTACGAGCAGTACTTC; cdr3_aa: CSATTGTVYEQYF
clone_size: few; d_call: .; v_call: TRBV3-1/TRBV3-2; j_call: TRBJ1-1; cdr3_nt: TGTGCCAGCAGCCACTCAGGGATGACTGAAGCTTTCTTT; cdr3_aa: CASSHSGMTEAFF
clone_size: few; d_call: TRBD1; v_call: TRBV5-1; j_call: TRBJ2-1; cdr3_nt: TGCGCCAGCAGCGGTGGGACAGGGGCCTACAATGAGCAGTTCTTC; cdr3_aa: CASSGGTGAYNEQFF
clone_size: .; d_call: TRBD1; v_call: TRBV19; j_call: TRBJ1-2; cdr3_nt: TGTGCCAGTAGTCTTTGGACAGGAGCCTCGCAACGAAACTATGGCTACACCTTC; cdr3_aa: CASSLWTGASQRNYGYTF
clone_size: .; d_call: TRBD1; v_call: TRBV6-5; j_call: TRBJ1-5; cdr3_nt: TGTGCCAGCAGGTATGGGACAGGGGGAGGTCAGCCCCAGCATTTT; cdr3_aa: CASRYGTGGGQPQHF
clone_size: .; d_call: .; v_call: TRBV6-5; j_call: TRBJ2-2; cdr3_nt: TGTGCCAGCAAGAAACTAGCTTACAATCCCGGGGAGCTGTTTTTT; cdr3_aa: CASKKLAYNPGELFF
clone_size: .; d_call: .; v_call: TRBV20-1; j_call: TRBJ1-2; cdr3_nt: TGCAGTGCTAGGCCGGGGGATGGCTACACCTTC; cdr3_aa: CSARPGDGYTF
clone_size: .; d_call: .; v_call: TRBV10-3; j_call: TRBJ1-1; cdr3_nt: TGTGCCATCAGTGGGAAGATAAACACTGAAGCTTTCTTT; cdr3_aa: CAISGKINTEAFF
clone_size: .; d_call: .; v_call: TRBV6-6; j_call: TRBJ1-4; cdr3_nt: TGTGCCAGCAGACCTACGAGGAGAGCAACTAATGAAAAACTGTTTTTT; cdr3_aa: CASRPTRRATNEKLFF
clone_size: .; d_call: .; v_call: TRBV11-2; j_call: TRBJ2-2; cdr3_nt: TGTGCCAGCAGCTTAGATACAGGGAACACCGGGGAGCTGTTTTTT; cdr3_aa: CASSLDTGNTGELFF
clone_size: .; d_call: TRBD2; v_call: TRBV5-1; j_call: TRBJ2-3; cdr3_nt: TGCGCCAGCAGTCCCGGACTAGCGGGAGGGACAGATACGCAGTATTTT; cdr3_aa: CASSPGLAGGTDTQYF
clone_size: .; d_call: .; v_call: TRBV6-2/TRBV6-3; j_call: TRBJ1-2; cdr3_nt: TGTGCCAGCAGTTATACCACAGGGACCCCCACCTTC; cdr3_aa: CASSYTTGTPTF
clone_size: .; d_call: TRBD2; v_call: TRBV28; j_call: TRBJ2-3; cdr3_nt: TGTGCCAGCAGTTGGCTACCTCCTCTGGGACTAGCGTCGAGGTGGGGGCACGCAGATACGCAGTATTTT; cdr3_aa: CASSWLPPLGLASRWGHADTQYF
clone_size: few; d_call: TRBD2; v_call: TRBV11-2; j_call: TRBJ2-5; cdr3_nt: TGTGCCAGCAGCTTCGAACTAGCGGGAGGCCAAGAGACCCAGTACTTC; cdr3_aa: CASSFELAGGQETQYF
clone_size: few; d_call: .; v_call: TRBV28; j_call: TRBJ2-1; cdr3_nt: TGTGCCAGCAGACTAGGCCTCAACAATGAGCAGTTCTTC; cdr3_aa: CASRLGLNNEQFF
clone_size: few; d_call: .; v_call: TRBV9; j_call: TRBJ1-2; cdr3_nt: TGTGCCAGCAGCGTAGTTAGGAGTTATGGCTACACCTTC; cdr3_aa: CASSVVRSYGYTF
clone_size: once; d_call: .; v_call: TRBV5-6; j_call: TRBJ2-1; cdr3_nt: TGTGCCAGCAGTCGGCCTCGCAATGAGCAGTTCTTC; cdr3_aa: CASSRPRNEQFF